This T cell receptor beta chain was identified during a study of T cells in Graves' hyperthyroidism and ophthalmopathy. This clonotype was seen a few times. V was shortened by 4 bases and J by 3 bases, with 13 bases between the two germline ends. Germline V lookup: CDR1 LNHDA, CDR2 SQIVND (reference sequence). The CDR3 length is 14 residues. Amplification of TCR beta CDR3 regions was performed using RNA transcripts as template. The HTBI primer set drove a first-round RT-PCR of the TCR CDR3. TCRdb recomputed calls from the multiplex PCR reads with MiXCR, one row per CDR3 protein. The profile shows 400,000 to 450,000 distinct CDR3 sequences, roughly 14% of them singletons. Criteria for exclusion of patients were uncontrolled infection, other autoimmune disease, pregnancy or lactation. Diagnosing involved the use of clinical symptoms, serum thyroxine and TRAb, thyroid ultrasound and orbital computed tomography. This sample holds PBMCs from less than 13 ml fresh peripheral blood.

The receptor comes from a man younger than 35 with Graves' ophthalmopathy. The sequencing sample was made of blood. This chain joins TRBV19 and TRBJ2-7; D call uncertain. CDR3 nucleotide sequence: TGTGCCAGTAGTACCTACTACTTGAACTACGAGCAGTACTTC. The encoded protein is CASSTYYLNYEQYF. Based on the CDR3 plus reference TRBV19 and TRBJ2-7, the full variable domain is DGGITQSPKYLFRKEGQNVTLSCEQNLNHDAMYWYRQDPGQGLRLIYYSQIVNDFQKGDIAEGYSVSREKKESFPLTVTSAQKNPTAFYLCASSTYYLNYEQYFGPGTRLTVT.